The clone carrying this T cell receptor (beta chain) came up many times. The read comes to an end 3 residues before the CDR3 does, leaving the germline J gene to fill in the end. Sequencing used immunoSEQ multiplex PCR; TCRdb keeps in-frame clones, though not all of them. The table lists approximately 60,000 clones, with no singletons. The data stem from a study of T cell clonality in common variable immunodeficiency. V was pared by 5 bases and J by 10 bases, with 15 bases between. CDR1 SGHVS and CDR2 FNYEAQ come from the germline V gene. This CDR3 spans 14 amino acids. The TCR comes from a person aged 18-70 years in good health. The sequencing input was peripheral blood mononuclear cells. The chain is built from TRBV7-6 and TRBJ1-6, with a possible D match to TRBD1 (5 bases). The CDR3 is CASSPSGGISPLHF. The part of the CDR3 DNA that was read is TGTGCCAGCAGCCCAAGCGGGGGTATCTCACCC.